This passage covers 11 T cell receptor beta chains from one sample sequenced in a study of T-cell memory formation after mild COVID-19. TCRdb called the 5' RACE reads again in MiXCR, with one record for every CDR3 protein. The profile covers about 82,000 distinct CDR3 sequences, with 9.5% to 15% appearing a single time and 41% taken by the ten largest. The sample taken for sequencing was PBMCs or a T cell subset sorted from them (not recorded which). These receptor sequences come from a man aged 18-30 years who had mild COVID-19 (a few samples of this study predate the infection). Cell type and time point are not known.

The CDR3 spells CASRRTSTSFNEQYV. As DNA, the CDR3 is TGTGCCAGCAGGCGTACCTCAACTAGTTTCAACGAGCAGTACGTC. The rearrangement links TRBV6-5 to TRBJ2-7; D might be TRBD2 (5 bases). Between the trimmed V and J ends, which lost 6 bases and 5 bases, there was a span of 20 bases. CDR3 size: 15 residues. Germline V gene data show CDR1 as MNHEY and CDR2 as SVGAGI.

On this clonotype: Germline and junction disagree at one end, which may indicate a read error. The rearrangement joins TRBV6-5 to TRBJ1-2; 9 bases map to TRBD1. Germline V gene data show CDR1 as MNHEY and CDR2 as SVGAGI. CDR3 length: 16 amino acids. In DNA form, the CDR3 reads TGTGCCAGCAGCCGGGACAGGGTCTTCTCTAAGTATGGCTACACCTTC. This translates into CASSRDRVFSKYGYTF.

The CDR3 loop is CASSQLKPVTGDINYGYTF. DNA of the CDR3: TGCGCCAGCAGCCAGCTGAAGCCCGTTACAGGGGATATTAACTATGGCTACACCTTC. The chain joins TRBV4-1 to TRBJ1-2, with TRBD1 identical over 7 bases. The V gene end was trimmed by 3 bases and the J gene end by 1 base; junction bases not matched to a gene: 17. The CDR3 covers 19 residues. The germline CDR1 and CDR2 sequences are MGHRA and YSYEKL.

This clonotype was counted ten times or more. The rearrangement uses TRBV29-1 and TRBJ2-7, with D unresolved. The CDR3 is 13 amino acids. V lost 0 bases, J lost 3 bases, and 9 bases lay in between. The germline V gene has CDR1 SQVTM and CDR2 ANQGSEA. The CDR3, as DNA: TGCAGCGTTGAAGATCGGCAGAGCTACGAGCAGTACTTC. It translates to CSVEDRQSYEQYF.

The chain is built from TRBV28 and TRBJ1-1; 11 bases map to TRBD1. CDR3 size: 15 residues. Germline V gene lookup returns CDR1 MDHEN and CDR2 SYDVKM. V lost 5 bases, J lost 4 bases, and 6 bases stayed unmatched. CDR3 sequence reads: CASSAYGTGGTEAFF. CDR3 sequence (DNA): TGTGCCAGCAGTGCCTACGGGACAGGGGGCACTGAAGCTTTCTTT.

The chain links TRBV12-3 or TRBV12-4 to TRBJ2-1; 7 nucleotides align to TRBD2. The J segment lost 4 bases and the V segment lost 3 bases, leaving 9 bases of the junction unmatched. The CDR3 contains 16 residues. The CDR3 bases are TGTGCCAGCAGTTTTTTACTAAGCGGGGCGTACAATGAGCAGTTCTTC. This sequence encodes CASSFLLSGAYNEQFF.

This rearrangement joins TRBV7-9 to TRBJ2-7; the D gene is possibly TRBD2 (5 bases). This CDR3 is built from 16 residues. Trimming pared 5 bases from V and 4 bases from J, leaving 21 bases between. The germline gives CDR1 SEHNR, CDR2 FQNEAQ (reference sequence). CDR3 nucleotides: TGTGCCAGCAGCCGCGCGCTCGTAGGCGGGCGATACGAGCAGTACTTC. Translating it yields CASSRALVGGRYEQYF. Complete variable domain (other parts from reference TRBV7-9 and TRBJ2-7): DTGVSQNPRHKITKRGQNVTFRCDPISEHNRLYWYRQTLGQGPEFLTYFQNEAQLEKSRLLSDRFSAERPKGSFSTLEIQRTEQGDSAMYLCASSRALVGGRYEQYFGPGTRLTVT.

The V call is TRBV2, the J call TRBJ2-1, with 7 bases lining up with TRBD1. Germline-derived CDR1 and CDR2 are SNHLY and FYNNEI. The J segment lost 1 base and the V segment lost 7 bases, leaving 7 bases of the junction unmatched. This CDR3 is 15 amino acids long. The CDR3 DNA is TGTGCCAGCACCACAGGGGCTAGGTCCTACAATGAGCAGTTCTTC. It translates to CASTTGARSYNEQFF.

The chain links TRBV20-1 to TRBJ2-2; TRBD1 is a possible D gene (6 bases). The germline CDR1 and CDR2 sequences are DFQATT and SNEGSKA (reference sequence). V lost 5 bases and J 0 bases, leaving 13 bases between the germline ends. The CDR3 length is 15 residues. The CDR3 loop reads CSAWDIYANTGELFF. As DNA, the CDR3 is TGCAGTGCTTGGGACATATACGCGAACACCGGGGAGCTGTTTTTT.

This clonotype was counted a few times. The rearrangement joins TRBV4-1 to TRBJ2-7; D is unclear. The CDR3 is made up of 15 amino acids. Trimming took 0 bases from V and 0 from J, leaving 9 bases between them. Germline V lookup: CDR1 MGHRA, CDR2 YSYEKL. In nucleotides, the CDR3 is TGCGCCAGCAGCCAAGATCTCGGATACTCCTACGAGCAGTACTTC. Amino acid sequence: CASSQDLGYSYEQYF.

The chain has TRBV20-1 and TRBJ1-5; the D is unclear. From germline, CDR1 is DFQATT and CDR2 SNEGSKA (reference sequence). The V end lost 5 bases, the J end lost 2 bases, and 16 bases lay between the germline ends. This CDR3 has 15 amino acids. CDR3 coding DNA: TGCAGTGCTCTCTTCCCGACGGAACGCAATCAGCCCCAGCATTTT. Its translation: CSALFPTERNQPQHF.